This T cell receptor beta chain came from a study of T cell clones after liver transplantation. Across the study: TCRbeta sequencing after a pre-transplant mixed lymphocyte reaction identified graft-donor-reactive clones, later tracked in post-transplant blood. Standard immunosuppression, with no induction, continued until 12-24 months after transplant. Overall study findings and caveats: In most of the 8 subjects, circulating graft-donor-reactive CD4 TCRbeta sequences fell significantly after transplant.

This clone was counted once. Its matching antigen is unknown. Unstimulated PBMCs were sorted into CD3+CD4+ and CD3+CD8+ populations. V shed 1 base and J 7 bases; nucleotides not matched to a gene: 2. This CDR3 region has 14 residues. CDR1 is SGHTA, CDR2 FQGNSA, per germline. Produced via immunoSEQ multiplex PCR; TCRdb's table is partial and in-frame only. Of approximately 68,000 clones listed, about four fifths are singletons. This TCR was recovered from a human donor who received a liver transplant. This specimen was CD4+ T cells from blood, taken before liver transplant. This chain connects TRBV7-2 to TRBJ1-3; 9 bases line up with TRBD1. The CDR3 here is CASSLDRGLNTIYF. For the CDR3, the DNA is TGTGCCAGCAGCTTAGACAGGGGGCTCAACACCATATATTTT. Looking up the rest from reference TRBV7-2 and TRBJ1-3 gives the full variable domain: GAGVSQSPSNKVTEKGKDVELRCDPISGHTALYWYRQSLGQGLEFLIYFQGNSAPDKSGLPSDRFSAERTGGSVSTLTIQRTQQEDSAVYLCASSLDRGLNTIYFGEGSWLTVV.